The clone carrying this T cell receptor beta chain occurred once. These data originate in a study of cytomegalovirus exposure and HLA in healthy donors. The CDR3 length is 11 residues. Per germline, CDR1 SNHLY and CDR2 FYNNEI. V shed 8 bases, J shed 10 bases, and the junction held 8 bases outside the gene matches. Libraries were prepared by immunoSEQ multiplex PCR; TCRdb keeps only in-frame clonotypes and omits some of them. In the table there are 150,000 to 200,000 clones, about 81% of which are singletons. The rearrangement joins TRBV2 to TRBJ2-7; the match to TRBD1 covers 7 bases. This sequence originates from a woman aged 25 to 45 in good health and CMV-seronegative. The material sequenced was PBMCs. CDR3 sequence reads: CASLFGQVQYF. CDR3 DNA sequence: TGTGCCAGCCTCTTTGGACAGGTACAGTACTTC.